This T cell receptor beta chain was documented in a study of blood T cell repertoires in COVID-19. The overall study: Samples taken during acute and convalescent COVID-19 were collected in the United States, Italy and Spain. T cells, B-cell-depleted T cells, or PBMCs provided the cDNA or gDNA that served as material.

This CDR3 is 18 amino acids long. V lost 0 bases, J lost 6 bases, and 12 bases stayed unmatched. CDR1 ENHRY and CDR2 SYGVKD come from the germline V gene. Study processing details: Estimated nucleated cell counts came from reference gene primer amplification. Sequencing was performed with immunoSEQ multiplex PCR; in TCRdb, only in-frame clones are kept and a portion is missing. V and J calls and clone size are given by that table; D and trimming were obtained from the DNA. The sample yields 130,000 to 150,000 clones, about four fifths seen once. The receptor was derived from a woman of 80 years or more with acute or convalescent COVID-19. The V and J genes are TRBV10-3 and TRBJ1-2, with TRBD1 matching over 11 bases. The sequenced material came from peripheral blood. CDR3 loop: CAISESRMSGQGANGYTF. CDR3 DNA: TGTGCCATCAGTGAGTCGAGGATGTCAGGACAGGGGGCAAATGGCTACACCTTC.